This TCR beta chain is from a study of blood T cell repertoires in COVID-19. As handled by the study authors: Cell counts per sample came from amplifying reference gene primers. Profiling relied on immunoSEQ multiplex PCR, and the TCRdb table lists in-frame clones only, not all of them. D and trimming were read from the DNA, whereas the V and J calls and clone size are those reported in that table. The sample carries about 200,000 clones, roughly 80% recorded once. This CDR3 has 17 amino acids. Per germline, CDR1 SGHDN and CDR2 FVKESK. V lost 4 bases and J lost 4; bases outside the gene matches: 14. The specimen was peripheral blood. This chain connects TRBV14 to TRBJ2-3; TRBD1 matches 7 bases. The receptor's source is an elderly woman with acute or convalescent COVID-19. CDR3 coding DNA: TGTGCCAGCAGCCCCACCCTGGGGACAGCTGGGGCAGATACGCAGTATTTT. Amino acid sequence: CASSPTLGTAGADTQYF. The whole variable domain, remainder taken from reference TRBV14 and TRBJ2-3, is EAGVTQFPSHSVIEKGQTVTLRCDPISGHDNLYWYRRVMGKEIKFLLHFVKESKQDESGMPNNRFLAERTGGTYSTLKVQPAELEDSGVYFCASSPTLGTAGADTQYFGPGTRLTVL.